The 27 T cell receptor beta chains reported below all come from one sample, sequenced in a study of T cell responses to AZD1222 COVID-19 vaccine (dated by TCRdb to the early 2020s). The library was prepared using the immunoSEQ multiplex PCR assay. This immuneACCESS table, as held by TCRdb, lists in-frame sequences with V and J called but not all clones. Of the missing ones, under half trace to an unresolved V gene in checked studies; the others have no known cause. The sample profile shows about 170,000 clones; 90% to 95% of them were found once. About 4.2% of the sample comes from the top ten. The time point tag for this specimen amounts to: baseline before first vaccination. The input for sequencing was peripheral blood, taken on day 0 of AZD1222 vaccination. The receptors derive from an adult in good health.

V usage is TRBV7-9 and J usage is TRBJ2-7; D is perhaps TRBD1 or TRBD2 (7 bases each). The CDR3 spans 13 residues. Between the trimmed V and J ends, which lost 6 bases and 4 bases, there was a span of 13 bases. Germline CDR1 is SEHNR and CDR2 is FQNEAQ (reference sequence). CDR3 region: CASRPGGDYEQYF. The CDR3 coding sequence is TGTGCCAGCAGGCCAGGGGGGGATTACGAGCAGTACTTC. Full variable domain (outside the CDR3, taken from reference TRBV7-9 and TRBJ2-7): DTGVSQNPRHKITKRGQNVTFRCDPISEHNRLYWYRQTLGQGPEFLTYFQNEAQLEKSRLLSDRFSAERPKGSFSTLEIQRTEQGDSAMYLCASRPGGDYEQYFGPGTRLTVT.

The V and J genes are TRBV11-2 and TRBJ2-1; 9 nucleotides agree with TRBD2. V was clipped by 6 bases and J by 4 bases; unmatched bases: 7. CDR1 SGHAT and CDR2 FQNNGV come from the germline V gene. The CDR3 has 15 amino acids. The CDR3 coding sequence is TGTGCCAGCAGAGCGACTAGCGGCCGGTACAATGAGCAGTTCTTC. Its protein product is CASRATSGRYNEQFF.

The V and J genes are TRBV6-1 and TRBJ2-2, with a tentative D call TRBD1 (6 bases). Germline CDR1 MNHNS, CDR2 SASEGT. Trimming took 5 bases from V and 8 from J, leaving 9 bases between them. The CDR3 runs to 12 residues. The CDR3 bases are TGTGCCAGCAGTTGGACAGCAGGGGAGCTGTTTTTT. It specifies CASSWTAGELFF.

V gene TRBV4-2 combines with J gene TRBJ2-1; 10 nucleotides match TRBD2. The CDR3 extends over 16 amino acids. V trimming: 0 bases; J trimming: 10 bases; junction bases outside the gene matches: 9. Germline values: CDR1 LGHNA, CDR2 YNFKEQ. The CDR3 loop reads CASSQEQASGRSEQFF. For the CDR3, the DNA is TGTGCCAGCAGCCAAGAGCAGGCTAGCGGGAGAAGCGAGCAGTTCTTC.

V is TRBV12-3 or TRBV12-4 and J is TRBJ1-1, with D unclear. CDR3 size: 13 residues. V lost 2 bases and J 5 bases, leaving 9 bases between the germline ends. CDR3 bases: TGTGCCAGCAGTTTACTGTCTGATACTGAAGCTTTCTTT. Translated, it gives CASSLLSDTEAFF.

The chain joins TRBV6-5 to TRBJ1-2; maybe TRBD1 (5 bases). CDR3 length: 16 amino acids. V dropped 0 bases and J dropped 8 bases, with 19 bases sitting between them. CDR1 MNHEY and CDR2 SVGAGI come from the germline V gene. In DNA form, the CDR3 reads TGTGCCAGCAGTTACTCGAGCTCCGGGGACGGCTGGGGCTACACCTTC. This sequence encodes CASSYSSSGDGWGYTF.

The rearrangement uses TRBV30 and TRBJ2-2; TRBD2 aligns across 12 bases. V was pared by 4 bases and J by 6 bases, with 6 bases of the junction left unmatched. Germline CDR1 and CDR2: GTSNPN and SVGIG (reference sequence). The CDR3 runs 15 residues. The DNA of the CDR3 is TGTGCCTGGACCCCACTAGCGGGAGGCGCCGGGGAGCTGTTTTTT. Translating gives CAWTPLAGGAGELFF.

J is TRBJ1-1 and V is TRBV7-9; D is undetermined. The CDR3 contains 12 residues. V dropped 11 bases and J dropped 6 bases, with 16 bases sitting between them. The V gene's germline CDR1 is SEHNR and CDR2 FQNEAQ (reference sequence). This CDR3 is CAAGRSESEAFF. DNA for the CDR3: TGTGCCGCCGGCCGGTCCGAATCTGAAGCTTTCTTT.

This clone was seen a single time. The J gene is TRBJ2-2, the V gene TRBV24-1; maybe TRBD2 (6 bases). Trimming cost V 4 bases and J 4 bases, with 9 bases left between them. Germline V gives CDR1 KGHDR, CDR2 SFDVKD. The CDR3 extends over 14 amino acids. CDR3 sequence: CATSERDPTGELFF. The DNA for the CDR3 is TGTGCCACCAGTGAGCGGGACCCCACCGGGGAGCTGTTTTTT.

This clone was seen once. The V gene is TRBV6-1, the J gene TRBJ1-6; D uncertain. Germline V gives CDR1 MNHNS, CDR2 SASEGT. Deletions cut 3 bases from V and 3 bases from J, with 6 bases between. The CDR3 consists of 14 residues. CDR3 amino acids: CASSEGYYNSPLHF. The DNA of the CDR3 is TGTGCCAGCAGTGAGGGATACTATAATTCACCCCTCCACTTT.

The rearrangement joins TRBV7-8 to TRBJ1-6, with 8 bases identical to TRBD1. The CDR3 is 14 residues long. Germline loops: CDR1 SGHVS, CDR2 FQNEAQ. The ends lost 4 bases at V and 10 bases at J; junction bases unmatched: 6. The CDR3 sequence is CASSSGGSGSPLHF. For the CDR3, the DNA is TGTGCCAGCAGCTCAGGGGGCTCGGGGTCACCCCTCCACTTT.

The rearrangement uses TRBV4-1 and TRBJ1-2, with 9 positions matching TRBD1. Germline V CDR1 and CDR2: MGHRA, YSYEKL. The CDR3 has 16 residues. Trimming removed 1 base from V and 4 bases from J; junction bases left unmatched: 7. The CDR3 region is CASSQAPGQGFYGYTF. The CDR3 bases are TGCGCCAGCAGCCAAGCCCCGGGACAGGGATTCTATGGCTACACCTTC.

The rearrangement links TRBV7-9 to TRBJ2-3; D is ambiguous. Trimming left V 6 bases short and J 4 bases short, with 8 bases between. Per germline, CDR1 SEHNR and CDR2 FQNEAQ (reference sequence). The CDR3 is 12 residues long. CDR3 sequence (DNA): TGTGCCAGCAGTTGGGGATCAGATACGCAGTATTTT. Its translation is CASSWGSDTQYF.

The chain has TRBV14 and TRBJ1-2; D gene ambiguous. Germline V lookup: CDR1 SGHDN, CDR2 FVKESK. Trimming left V 3 bases short and J 0 bases short, with 5 bases between. There are 13 residues in the CDR3. The CDR3 DNA reads TGTGCCAGCAGCCAGCCAGCTAACTATGGCTACACCTTC. This translates into CASSQPANYGYTF.

The chain combines TRBV27 with TRBJ2-3; D not certain. Trimming removed 2 bases from V and 5 bases from J, with 2 bases in between. In germline, CDR1 is MNHEY, CDR2 SMNVEV (reference sequence). This CDR3 is 11 amino acids long. CDR3 region: CASSLGDTQYF. The CDR3 bases are TGTGCCAGCAGTTTAGGAGATACGCAGTATTTT.

The chain recombines TRBV5-1 with TRBJ1-6, with D unresolved. Germline V lookup: CDR1 SGHRS, CDR2 YFSETQ. V lost 0 bases and J lost 9, with 13 bases in between. The CDR3 is 15 residues long. The CDR3 DNA reads as TGCGCCAGCAGCTTGGCCGTGGGCGCAGGTTCACCCCTCCACTTT. It encodes CASSLAVGAGSPLHF.

In its sample, this clone was seen once. The genes are TRBV6-5 and TRBJ1-4; TRBD1 matches at 8 bases. V lost 6 bases and J lost 8; bases outside the gene matches: 8. CDR1 and CDR2 (germline): MNHEY, SVGAGI. The CDR3 runs to 14 residues. The CDR3 region has the DNA TGTGCCAGCAGCACAACAGGGGGTCACGAAAAACTGTTTTTT. Translation gives CASSTTGGHEKLFF.

The chain links TRBV5-1 to TRBJ1-5; 8 bases agree with TRBD1. Looked up from germline, CDR1 is SGHRS and CDR2 is YFSETQ. The CDR3 sequence is 15 residues long. J gave up 0 bases and V 4 bases, and 3 bases lay outside the gene matches. The DNA for the CDR3 is TGCGCCAGCAGCGGCGGGACAGGTAGCAATCAGCCCCAGCATTTT. This translates into CASSGGTGSNQPQHF.

This rearrangement joins TRBV2 to TRBJ1-2; 7 bases line up with TRBD1. The CDR3 loop spans 12 amino acids. The V and J ends lost 8 bases and 6 bases, in that order; junction bases with no gene match: 6. CDR1 is SNHLY and CDR2 is FYNNEI in the germline V gene. This chain's CDR3 is CASDRGLDGYTF. CDR3 coding DNA: TGTGCCAGCGATAGGGGGCTCGATGGCTACACCTTC.

V and J are TRBV7-9 and TRBJ2-1, with unresolved D. Trimming stripped 4 bases from V and 0 bases from J, with 7 bases between. This CDR3 spans 14 amino acids. The V gene's germline CDR1 is SEHNR and CDR2 FQNEAQ (reference sequence). In nucleotides, the CDR3 is TGTGCCAGCAGCTCAAGAGGCTCCTACAATGAGCAGTTCTTC. The encoded protein is CASSSRGSYNEQFF.

This clone was seen only once. The chain joins TRBV2 to TRBJ1-6, with D perhaps matching TRBD1 (5 bases). Trimming removed 3 bases from V and 10 bases from J, with 13 bases in between. CDR1 and CDR2 from the germline V gene are SNHLY and FYNNEI. CDR3 length equals 14 residues. The chain's CDR3 is CASSEGRVASPLHF. The DNA for the CDR3 is TGTGCCAGCAGTGAGGGCAGGGTAGCGTCACCCCTCCACTTT.

In regard to this clone: One end of the junction does not line up with germline, which may come from a read error. The chain links TRBV10-1 to TRBJ1-5; 7 positions agree with TRBD1. Germline CDR1 and CDR2: WNHNN and SYGVQD (reference sequence). This CDR3 comprises 16 residues. The CDR3 spells CASRDTRDSVNQPQHF. CDR3 in DNA: TGCGCCAGCCGTGACACCCGGGACAGCGTCAATCAGCCCCAGCATTTT.

This sequence joins TRBV19 and TRBJ1-5; 9 nucleotides match TRBD1. The CDR3 contains 14 residues. V lost 3 bases and J lost 7; bases outside the gene matches: 4. Germline CDR1 is LNHDA and CDR2 is SQIVND (reference sequence). The CDR3 is CASSMGDRAQPQHF. DNA of the CDR3: TGTGCCAGTAGTATGGGGGACAGGGCGCAGCCCCAGCATTTT.

The table lists this clone with a count of one. The chain has TRBV5-1 and TRBJ2-7; perhaps TRBD2 as D (5 bases). The CDR3 runs 13 residues. V was cut by 2 bases and J by 1 base, with 7 bases left in between. The V gene's germline CDR1 is SGHRS and CDR2 YFSETQ. CDR3 sequence: CASSFSVSYEQYF. CDR3 DNA: TGCGCCAGCAGCTTTAGCGTATCCTACGAGCAGTACTTC. The full variable domain, with the rest looked up from reference TRBV5-1 and TRBJ2-7, is KAGVTQTPRYLIKTRGQQVTLSCSPISGHRSVSWYQQTPGQGLQFLFEYFSETQRNKGNFPGRFSGRQFSNSRSEMNVSTLELGDSALYLCASSFSVSYEQYFGPGTRLTVT.

This clone was seen more than once but under ten times. The genes are TRBV7-2 and TRBJ2-4; tentative D call: TRBD2 (6 bases). Looked up from germline, CDR1 is SGHTA and CDR2 is FQGNSA. The V gene lost 6 bases and the J gene lost 0 bases, with 15 bases spanning the gap. The CDR3 runs 16 residues. The CDR3 DNA sequence: TGTGCCAGCAGATCCCCGCGGGATCTAGCCAAAAACATTCAGTACTTC. The encoded protein is CASRSPRDLAKNIQYF. Full variable domain (missing parts from reference TRBV7-2 and TRBJ2-4): GAGVSQSPSNKVTEKGKDVELRCDPISGHTALYWYRQSLGQGLEFLIYFQGNSAPDKSGLPSDRFSAERTGGSVSTLTIQRTQQEDSAVYLCASRSPRDLAKNIQYFGAGTRLSVL.

CDR3 bases: TGTGCCAGCAGTTTCTCCAGGGGAGTGGGTGGCTACACCTTC. This sequence encodes CASSFSRGVGGYTF. The chain has TRBV28 and TRBJ1-2, with D possibly matching TRBD1 (6 bases). Germline lookup yields CDR1 MDHEN and CDR2 SYDVKM. Trimming left V 3 bases short and J 7 bases short, with 15 bases between. The CDR3 loop spans 14 amino acids.

This chain uses TRBV7-9 with TRBJ1-1, with D hard to call. Germline V lookup: CDR1 SEHNR, CDR2 FQNEAQ (reference sequence). V was trimmed by 2 bases and J by 1 base, leaving 11 bases between them. This CDR3 has 15 amino acids. The CDR3 here is CASSLKVRGNTEAFF. CDR3 DNA sequence: TGTGCCAGCAGCTTAAAAGTGCGAGGGAACACTGAAGCTTTCTTT.